A single sample gave rise to the 20 T cell receptor beta chains below, sequenced in a study of shared clonotypes between healthy human individuals. The data were produced by immunoSEQ multiplex PCR, yet TCRdb's version contains in-frame clones alone and is incomplete. This sample has hundreds of thousands of clones, with around 72% found just once. The sequencing sample was made of memory CD4+ T cells sorted from blood. Subset defined: CD45RA-negative fraction. The source is a man aged 25-40 years in good health.

The chain carries TRBV14 and TRBJ1-4; D gene ambiguous. V was pared by 2 bases and J by 6 bases, with 16 bases between. CDR1 is SGHDN, CDR2 FVKESK, per germline. This CDR3 has 16 residues. The CDR3 DNA reads as TGTGCCAGCAGCCAAAGGTCCGGGGTTGATTATGAAAAACTGTTTTTT. It yields the protein CASSQRSGVDYEKLFF.

The rearrangement joins TRBV11-3 to TRBJ2-3, with 13 bases fitting TRBD2. Germline CDR1 and CDR2: SGHNT and YENEEA. With V trimmed by 5 bases and J by 1 base, 6 bases remained unmatched. The CDR3 covers 17 residues. The CDR3 nucleotides read TGTGCCAGCAGCCTTCGACTAGCGGGAGGTGGCACAGATACGCAGTATTTT. Its translation is CASSLRLAGGGTDTQYF.

The chain has TRBV2 and TRBJ2-3, with TRBD2 matching over 8 bases. The germline V gene has CDR1 SNHLY and CDR2 FYNNEI. The CDR3 totals 16 residues. V shed 6 bases and J 2 bases; nucleotides not matched to a gene: 10. CDR3 nucleotide sequence: TGTGCCAGCAGAGCCGAACTAGCGGCTTTCACAGATACGCAGTATTTT. It translates to CASRAELAAFTDTQYF.

This clone was found a few times. The chain uses TRBV13 and TRBJ2-7; 8 bases fit TRBD2. CDR1 is PRHDT and CDR2 is FYEKMQ in the germline V gene (reference sequence). This CDR3 is 16 amino acids long. V dropped 0 bases and J dropped 1; count of bases not matched to a gene: 5. CDR3 sequence: CASSLGPAGVSYEQYF. The CDR3 DNA follows: TGTGCCAGCAGCTTAGGTCCAGCGGGAGTGTCCTACGAGCAGTACTTC.

The chain links TRBV5-6 to TRBJ1-6; D perhaps matches TRBD1 (5 bases). V was trimmed by 2 bases and J by 4 bases, leaving 13 bases between them. CDR3 length: 16 residues. CDR1 is SGHDT, CDR2 YYEEEE, per germline. This CDR3 is CASSFLQGSYNSPLHF. The CDR3 DNA reads TGTGCCAGCAGCTTTCTCCAGGGAAGTTATAATTCACCCCTCCACTTT. Drawing the rest from reference TRBV5-6 and TRBJ1-6, the complete variable domain is DAGVTQSPTHLIKTRGQQVTLRCSPKSGHDTVSWYQQALGQGPQFIFQYYEEEERQRGNFPDRFSGHQFPNYSSELNVNALLLGDSALYLCASSFLQGSYNSPLHFGNGTRLTVT.

This clone was counted only a few times. The chain links TRBV5-6 to TRBJ1-2; no clear D. The CDR3 has 13 residues. With 6 bases removed from V and 4 bases from J, the gap between germline ends came to 13 bases. The germline gives CDR1 SGHDT, CDR2 YYEEEE. CDR3 DNA sequence: TGTGCCAGCAAAAATAGGGAGAGCTATGGCTACACCTTC. Protein: CASKNRESYGYTF. The full variable domain, rest sourced from reference TRBV5-6 and TRBJ1-2, is DAGVTQSPTHLIKTRGQQVTLRCSPKSGHDTVSWYQQALGQGPQFIFQYYEEEERQRGNFPDRFSGHQFPNYSSELNVNALLLGDSALYLCASKNRESYGYTFGSGTRLTVV.

The rearrangement links TRBV9 to TRBJ2-1, with 14 nucleotides matching TRBD2. Germline trimming cut 3 bases from V and 9 bases from J; bases unmatched to any gene: 5. The length of the CDR3 is 15 residues. From germline, CDR1 is SGDLS and CDR2 YYNGEE. CDR3 in DNA: TGTGCCAGCAGCGCGGGACTAGCGGGAGCTAGTGAGCAGTTCTTC. It specifies CASSAGLAGASEQFF.

The chain uses TRBV6-5 and TRBJ1-1, with D maybe TRBD1 (5 bases). The CDR3 covers 13 residues. The germline CDR1 and CDR2 sequences are MNHEY and SVGAGI. With 2 bases removed from V and 1 base from J, the gap between germline ends came to 5 bases. CDR3 sequence reads: CASSYGGNTEAFF. CDR3 DNA sequence: TGTGCCAGCAGTTACGGGGGGAACACTGAAGCTTTCTTT.

V and J are TRBV2 and TRBJ2-5, with 7 bases that match TRBD1. The junction had 12 bases not matched to a gene; V was cut back by 8 bases and J by 3 bases. Germline V gives CDR1 SNHLY, CDR2 FYNNEI. This CDR3 comprises 15 residues. CDR3 in amino acids: CASSGSRGIEETQYF. In DNA, the CDR3 is TGTGCCAGCTCAGGGAGCAGGGGGATCGAAGAGACCCAGTACTTC.

The chain carries TRBV9 and TRBJ2-5, with D possibly being TRBD1 or TRBD2 (5 bases each). This CDR3 is 16 amino acids long. Per the germline V gene, CDR1 is SGDLS and CDR2 is YYNGEE. Trimming left V 5 bases short and J 1 base short, with 18 bases between. CDR3 protein: CASSLGVGGSQETQYF. CDR3 nucleotide sequence: TGTGCCAGCAGTCTGGGGGTAGGTGGCTCCCAAGAGACCCAGTACTTC.

This sequence joins TRBV25-1 and TRBJ2-3; TRBD1 matches at 8 bases. V was clipped by 6 bases and J by 2 bases; unmatched bases: 13. This CDR3 is built from 17 residues. Looked up from germline, CDR1 is MGHDK and CDR2 is SYGVNS. The CDR3 region has the DNA TGTGCCAGCAGCCCGACCCGGGGACAGGCAACCACAGATACGCAGTATTTT. Translation: CASSPTRGQATTDTQYF.

The chain recombines TRBV28 with TRBJ2-7, with D uncertain. V dropped 5 bases and J dropped 3 bases, with 8 bases sitting between them. The germline CDR1 and CDR2 sequences are MDHEN and SYDVKM. The CDR3 covers 12 residues. The CDR3 DNA is TGTGCCAGCAGTCCCCCATACTACGAGCAGTACTTC. Translated, it gives CASSPPYYEQYF.

The chain joins TRBV25-1 to TRBJ2-2; TRBD1 matches at 10 bases. Trimming took 5 bases from V and 6 from J; bases not matched to a gene: 3. The CDR3 length is 14 residues. Germline V gives CDR1 MGHDK, CDR2 SYGVNS. CDR3 protein: CASSRQGASGELFF. Written as DNA, the CDR3 is TGTGCCAGCAGTAGACAGGGGGCGTCCGGGGAGCTGTTTTTT.

This sequence joins TRBV2 and TRBJ1-1; 7 bases are shared with TRBD1. Germline V gives CDR1 SNHLY, CDR2 FYNNEI. Trimming took 6 bases from V and 3 from J; bases not matched to a gene: 4. There are 13 residues in the CDR3. The CDR3 protein is CASRGTGDTEAFF. The CDR3 DNA reads as TGTGCCAGCAGAGGAACAGGGGACACTGAAGCTTTCTTT.

CDR3 protein: CASSVDVLAGGPFNEQFF. DNA of the CDR3: TGTGCCAGCAGCGTAGATGTCCTAGCGGGAGGGCCATTCAATGAGCAGTTCTTC. The chain links TRBV9 to TRBJ2-1; 12 bases line up with TRBD2. Germline CDR1 and CDR2: SGDLS and YYNGEE. Losses at the gene ends were 0 bases for V and 6 bases for J; bases not matched to a gene: 10. This CDR3 comprises 18 residues.

The chain links TRBV14 to TRBJ1-2; D gene uncertain. Trimming cost V 0 bases and J 3 bases, with 11 bases left between them. The CDR3 has 15 amino acids. Germline CDR1 is SGHDN and CDR2 is FVKESK. The CDR3 protein is CASSQDFAADYGYTF. Here the CDR3 DNA reads TGTGCCAGCAGCCAAGATTTTGCGGCAGACTATGGCTACACCTTC.

The chain employs TRBV6-5 and TRBJ2-7, with 7 bases fitting TRBD1. Germline assignment: CDR1 MNHEY and CDR2 SVGAGI. The CDR3 has 12 amino acids. V shed 10 bases and J 2 bases; nucleotides not matched to a gene: 5. The CDR3 DNA is TGTGCCACCGAGACAGGGCCCTACGAGCAGTACTTC. This gives the protein CATETGPYEQYF.

The chain couples TRBV10-3 to TRBJ2-1, with TRBD2 matching over 13 bases. The CDR3 has 17 amino acids. The V and J ends lost 3 bases and 4 bases, in that order; junction bases with no gene match: 6. Germline CDR1 and CDR2: ENHRY and SYGVKD. The CDR3 region is CAISDPTSGRWYNEQFF. The DNA of the CDR3 is TGTGCCATCAGTGATCCGACTAGCGGGAGGTGGTACAATGAGCAGTTCTTC.

The gene calls are TRBV19 and TRBJ2-7; D call uncertain. The V gene's germline CDR1 is LNHDA and CDR2 SQIVND (reference sequence). Trimming removed 5 bases from V and 1 base from J, with 12 bases in between. The length of the CDR3 is 14 residues. The CDR3 nucleotides read TGTGCCAGTAGTTACCCCTCGAAGTCCTACGAGCAGTACTTC. As protein: CASSYPSKSYEQYF.

The rearrangement links TRBV25-1 to TRBJ1-5; D remains ambiguous. This CDR3 comprises 13 residues. V was shortened by 0 bases and J by 0 bases, with 0 bases between the two germline ends. The germline gives CDR1 MGHDK, CDR2 SYGVNS. The CDR3 is CASSEYSNQPQHF. The DNA for the CDR3 is TGTGCCAGCAGTGAATATAGCAATCAGCCCCAGCATTTT.